This is a list of T cell receptor beta chains from one sample in a study of CD8 T cells in ankylosing spondylitis. Using its own MiXCR run on the 5' RACE reads, TCRdb lists one record per CDR3 protein. The table includes 120,000 or so distinct CDR3 sequences, roughly 15% detected once. Material: blood, either unsorted or a sorted T cell fraction (not recorded which). The receptors were gathered from a female donor with ankylosing spondylitis or in good health (not recorded which). The CDR3 runs from the conserved cysteine through the conserved F or W. D genes are given only for firm matches. Size is omitted from some rows. Given values are once, few, many or a class for expanded clones.

clone_size	v_call	d_call	j_call	cdr3_aa	cdr3_nt
many	TRBV12-3/TRBV12-4	NA	TRBJ2-1	CASSLITLRGRDYNEQFF	TGTGCCAGCAGTTTGATCACACTTCGGGGGCGCGACTACAATGAGCAGTTCTTC
few	TRBV11-2	TRBD2	TRBJ2-1	CASSQTPGLESWRFF	TGTGCCAGCAGCCAGACCCCGGGACTAGAATCATGGCGGTTCTTC
many	TRBV25-1	NA	TRBJ2-3	CASSESRTDTQYF	TGTGCCAGCAGTGAATCCCGCACAGATACGCAGTATTTT
NA	TRBV12-3/TRBV12-4	NA	TRBJ2-7	CASSPNAASAYEQYF	TGTGCCAGCAGCCCCAACGCGGCATCCGCCTACGAGCAGTACTTC
many	TRBV5-1	NA	TRBJ1-6	CASSHRLVGTGDSPLHF	TGCGCCAGCAGCCACAGGCTAGTCGGTACCGGAGATTCACCCCTCCACTTT
many	TRBV12-3/TRBV12-4	NA	TRBJ2-4	CASSPLGWGVTKNIQYF	TGTGCCAGCAGTCCACTAGGGTGGGGAGTGACCAAAAACATTCAGTACTTC
many	TRBV20-1	NA	TRBJ1-1	CSAGGTGTEAFF	TGCAGTGCTGGAGGGACCGGCACTGAAGCTTTCTTT
NA	TRBV11-2	TRBD2	TRBJ2-3	CASSLDSTSGGATDTQYF	TGTGCCAGCAGCTTAGACTCTACTAGCGGGGGAGCCACAGATACGCAGTATTTT
NA	TRBV5-1	NA	TRBJ1-5	CASSLGEQGQPQHF	TGCGCCAGCAGCTTGGGAGAACAGGGACAGCCCCAGCATTTT
once	TRBV30	NA	TRBJ1-6	CAWSVLQQYRAAPLHF	TGTGCCTGGAGTGTACTCCAACAGTATCGGGCGGCACCCCTCCACTTT
NA	TRBV7-2	NA	TRBJ2-1	CASSLGVGNYNEQFF	TGTGCCAGCAGCTTAGGGGTGGGGAACTACAATGAGCAGTTCTTC
many	TRBV3-1	NA	TRBJ2-7	CASSQGGRIGVQYF	TGTGCCAGCAGCCAAGGAGGCCGAATTGGCGTGCAGTACTTC
NA	TRBV20-1	NA	TRBJ2-5	CSASGVGPSGTQYF	TGCAGTGCTAGTGGTGTGGGGCCGTCGGGGACCCAGTACTTC
many	TRBV5-1	TRBD1	TRBJ1-1	CASSFQGEGEAFF	TGCGCCAGCAGCTTCCAGGGGGAAGGTGAAGCTTTCTTT
few	TRBV9	NA	TRBJ2-1	CASSTSLGPSSGEQFF	TGTGCCAGCAGCACCTCGCTGGGACCCAGTTCGGGTGAGCAGTTCTTC
many	TRBV7-9	NA	TRBJ2-3	CASSLRTGSTDTQYF	TGTGCCAGCAGCTTGAGAACTGGGAGCACAGATACGCAGTATTTT
few	TRBV6-1	TRBD2	TRBJ2-3	CASLISDGGGTQYF	TGTGCCAGCCTGATCTCGGACGGGGGGGGAACGCAGTATTTT
NA	TRBV6-1	NA	TRBJ1-3	CASTRGQEAYGNTIYF	TGTGCCAGCACCCGGGGCCAGGAAGCTTATGGAAACACCATATATTTT
NA	TRBV20-1	NA	TRBJ2-4	CSWGVLAKNSQYF	TGCAGTTGGGGGGTCCTAGCCAAAAACAGTCAGTACTTC
many	TRBV4-2	NA	TRBJ2-1	CASSQVRARGFNEQFF	TGTGCCAGCAGCCAAGTACGGGCTAGGGGATTCAATGAGCAGTTCTTC
NA	TRBV5-1	TRBD1	TRBJ2-7	CASSPLDRDSYEQYF	TGCGCCAGCAGCCCCTTGGACAGGGACTCCTACGAGCAGTACTTC
many	TRBV5-1	NA	TRBJ2-5	CASSLIQEPQYF	TGCGCCAGCAGCCTGATCCAGGAGCCCCAGTACTTC
many	TRBV11-2	TRBD2	TRBJ2-7	CASSKTGTSGRVPYF	TGTGCCAGCAGCAAAACCGGGACTAGCGGGAGAGTACCGTACTTC
many	TRBV2	NA	TRBJ2-3	CASSKRVLDTQYF	TGTGCCAGCAGTAAACGAGTCTTAGATACGCAGTATTTT
NA	TRBV28	TRBD1	TRBJ1-2	CASSWTGGGYGYTF	TGTGCCAGCAGTTGGACAGGGGGCGGGTATGGCTACACCTTC
NA	TRBV15	NA	TRBJ1-5	CGILAFLGGHTHDALCSNQPQHF	TGTGGAATCCTGGCCTTCTTGGGGGGCCACACTCATGATGCACTGTGTAGCAATCAGCCCCAGCATTTT
few	TRBV5-1	NA	TRBJ1-1	CASSPTGQTNTEAFF	TGCGCCAGCAGCCCCACAGGACAGACGAACACTGAAGCTTTCTTT
many	TRBV20-1	TRBD1	TRBJ2-3	CSARQGAGTDTQYF	TGCAGTGCTAGGCAGGGGGCAGGCACAGATACGCAGTATTTT
once	TRBV5-1	TRBD1	TRBJ1-1	CASSSGTGAEASF	TGCGCCAGCAGCTCCGGAACAGGGGCTGAAGCTTCCTTT
many	TRBV11-2	NA	TRBJ2-3	CASSSTLRGSTDTQYF	TGTGCCAGCAGCTCCACATTGCGGGGAAGCACAGATACGCAGTATTTT
NA	TRBV7-7	TRBD1	TRBJ2-7	CASSQDRGREQYF	TGTGCTAGCAGCCAGGACAGGGGTCGGGAGCAGTACTTC
few	TRBV7-2	NA	TRBJ2-1	CASSFSAYNEQFF	TGTGCCAGCAGCTTCTCAGCGTACAATGAGCAGTTCTTC
few	TRBV6-5	TRBD2	TRBJ2-1	CASSSGLARHEQFF	TGTGCCAGCAGTTCTGGACTAGCGCGCCATGAGCAGTTCTTC
few	TRBV12-3/TRBV12-4	NA	TRBJ1-4	CASSFLSGPTNEKLFF	TGTGCCAGCAGTTTTTTATCGGGGCCAACTAATGAAAAACTGTTTTTT
NA	TRBV20-1	TRBD1	TRBJ1-4	CSANRGGDEKLFF	TGCAGTGCTAACAGGGGGGGAGATGAAAAACTGTTTTTT
many	TRBV20-1	NA	TRBJ2-1	CSARAVRSYNEQFF	TGCAGTGCGCGCGCGGTCAGGTCCTACAATGAGCAGTTCTTC
few	TRBV6-4	TRBD2	TRBJ2-3	CASSDSSGGPQYF	TGTGCCAGCAGTGACTCATCGGGAGGGCCTCAGTATTTT
many	TRBV6-1	TRBD1	TRBJ2-7	CASSPRGQGSSEQYF	TGTGCCAGCAGCCCGAGAGGACAGGGAAGCTCCGAGCAGTACTTC
few	TRBV19	NA	TRBJ2-2	CASSIGGIRAGELFF	TGTGCCAGTAGTATAGGGGGGATTAGAGCCGGGGAGCTGTTTTTT
NA	TRBV7-2	NA	TRBJ2-4	CASSLGFDRYQYF	TGTGCCAGCAGCTTAGGCTTCGACAGGTACCAGTACTTC
many	TRBV5-1	TRBD1	TRBJ1-2	CASSSQGDYGYTF	TGCGCCAGCAGCTCTCAGGGGGACTATGGCTACACCTTC
few	TRBV30	NA	TRBJ1-2	CAWSVSGKYGYTF	TGTGCCTGGAGTGTATCTGGAAAATATGGCTACACCTTC